These 12 T cell receptor beta chains share one sample of origin, sequenced in a study of glioma-infiltrating T cells. Amplification of TCR alpha and beta CDR3 regions from RNA used iRepertoire nested multiplex PCR. Each CDR3 protein gets one entry after TCRdb re-called the multiplex PCR reads with MiXCR. The data show about 110,000 distinct CDR3 sequences, with 20% to 25% seen just once and about 30% held by the top ten. The sample taken for sequencing was glioma tissue, nonneoplastic brain tissue, or PBMCs (not recorded which). The receptors were sampled from a human donor with low-grade glioma or glioblastoma, undergoing nonglioma brain surgery, or in good health (not recorded which).

Worth noting for this clonotype: Sequence at one end of the junction differs from germline and may be a read error. J is TRBJ1-1 and V is TRBV20-1, with TRBD1 as a possible D gene (5 bases). CDR3 size: 14 residues. Germline CDR1 reads DFQATT; CDR2 reads SNEGSKA (reference sequence). As DNA, the CDR3 is TGCAGTGCTAGAGATGATAGGGGTATAACTGTAGCTTTCTTT. This codes for CSARDDRGITVAFF.

In its sample, this clonotype was seen many times. J is TRBJ1-2 and V is TRBV6-1; D gene ambiguous. V shed 0 bases and J shed 14 bases, with 16 bases lying between them. The CDR3 has 13 amino acids. Germline CDR1 MNHNS, CDR2 SASEGT. The CDR3 sequence: CASSEAHDTADTF. In DNA form, the CDR3 reads TGTGCCAGCAGTGAAGCGCATGACACGGCGGATACCTTC.

The chain combines TRBV15 with TRBJ2-1; no clear D gene. Trimming stripped 6 bases from V and 7 bases from J, with 19 bases between. Germline assignment: CDR1 LNHNV and CDR2 YYDKDF (reference sequence). This CDR3 has 15 residues. The CDR3 nucleotides are TGTGCCACCAGAGATGTGGGTGCTTCCAGGAATGAGCAGTTCTTC. It codes for CATRDVGASRNEQFF. The variable domain in full, completed from reference TRBV15 and TRBJ2-1, reads DAMVIQNPRYQVTQFGKPVTLSCSQTLNHNVMYWYQQKSSQAPKLLFHYYDKDFNNEADTPDNFQSRRPNTSFCFLDIRSPGLGDTAMYLCATRDVGASRNEQFFGPGTRLTVL.

As concerns this clonotype: A clone one base away is much larger, so this may be a read error. J is TRBJ1-1 and V is TRBV4-2, with a tentative D call TRBD1 (5 bases). In germline, CDR1 is LGHNA, CDR2 YNFKEQ. CDR3 size: 15 residues. CDR3 bases: TGTGTCAGCAGCCAGGAGACAGCTATGAACACTGAAGCTTTCTTT. It specifies CVSSQETAMNTEAFF.

This clonotype has just a few counts. This chain joins TRBV2 and TRBJ1-6; possibly TRBD1 for D (5 bases). Germline V gives CDR1 SNHLY, CDR2 FYNNEI. The CDR3 is 14 amino acids. V was shortened by 10 bases and J by 8 bases, with 18 bases between the two germline ends. In DNA form, the CDR3 reads TGTGCCATTCCGCGGGGCAGCGACGATTCACCCCTCCACTTT. Translating it yields CAIPRGSDDSPLHF.

In this sample, this clonotype turned up a few times. The genes are TRBV19 and TRBJ2-1; 10 bases line up with TRBD2. After removal of 3 bases from V and 7 bases from J, the junction contained 6 bases not matched to a gene. The CDR3 sequence is 15 residues long. Germline V gene sequence: CDR1 LNHDA, CDR2 SQIVND (reference sequence). The CDR3 coding sequence is TGTGCCAGTAGTATGCCTAGCGGGAGTTTGAATGAGCAGTTCTTC. Its translation is CASSMPSGSLNEQFF.

This clonotype has a handful of counts. V usage is TRBV4-3 and J usage is TRBJ2-7; maybe TRBD1 (5 bases). There are 16 residues in the CDR3. Looked up from germline, CDR1 is LGHNA and CDR2 is YSLEER. V dropped 0 bases and J dropped 0 bases, with 12 bases sitting between them. The CDR3 loop reads CASSQDTGTTSYEQYF. CDR3 sequence (DNA): TGCGCCAGCAGCCAAGACACAGGTACCACCTCCTACGAGCAGTACTTC.

This clonotype was picked up many times. The rearrangement uses TRBV6-5 and TRBJ2-7, with unresolved D. Deletions cut 2 bases from V and 0 bases from J, with 11 bases between. The CDR3 runs 15 residues. Germline CDR1 and CDR2: MNHEY and SVGAGI. CDR3 loop: CASSYQRISSYEQYF. The CDR3 DNA reads as TGTGCCAGCAGTTACCAAAGGATAAGCTCCTACGAGCAGTACTTC.

This clonotype was recorded many times. This chain joins TRBV2 and TRBJ2-3; the D gene is possibly TRBD2 (6 bases). CDR1 and CDR2 (germline): SNHLY, FYNNEI. The CDR3 spans 14 residues. Between the trimmed V and J ends, which lost 2 bases and 6 bases, there was a span of 12 bases. CDR3: CASSEYGGKDTQYF. The CDR3 DNA reads as TGTGCCAGCAGTGAATATGGAGGGAAGGATACGCAGTATTTT.

At least ten counts were recorded for this clonotype. The V gene is TRBV4-3, the J gene TRBJ1-2; 8 nucleotides line up with TRBD1. CDR1 LGHNA and CDR2 YSLEER come from the germline V gene. V lost 3 bases and J lost 4; bases outside the gene matches: 10. The CDR3 sequence is 16 residues long. DNA of the CDR3: TGCGCCAGCAGCCATCCAGGACAGGGTGGATCCTATGGCTACACCTTC. Its protein is CASSHPGQGGSYGYTF.

Of note for this clonotype: This may come from a read error, since a much larger clone is one base off. This chain uses TRBV7-2 with TRBJ2-1, with 8 bases that match TRBD1. The CDR3 length is 15 residues. Germline V gene data show CDR1 as SGHTA and CDR2 as FQGNSA. The CDR3 DNA is TGTGCCAGCAGCACTTCGGGACAGGTGTACAATGAGGAGTTCTTC. Protein product: CASSTSGQVYNEEFF.

This clonotype occurred many times. The V call is TRBV19, the J call TRBJ1-2; D is uncertain. This CDR3 region has 14 residues. The germline V and J ends were trimmed by 5 bases and 7 bases, with 17 bases remaining between them. Germline V gene data show CDR1 as LNHDA and CDR2 as SQIVND (reference sequence). CDR3 nucleotides: TGTGCCAGTAGTTATCGCCCCATGAGAGCTGGCTACACCTTC. This codes for CASSYRPMRAGYTF.